A single T cell receptor beta chain is shown here with its context. This record comes from a study of T cell changes during pregnancy in multiple sclerosis. Here immunoSEQ multiplex PCR was the method, and the copy in TCRdb shows in-frame clones only, minus some. The data contain tens of thousands of clones, approximately 93% of them singletons. Trimming stripped 3 bases from V and 2 bases from J, with 9 bases between. Germline lookup yields CDR1 SGDLS and CDR2 YYNGEE. The CDR3 consists of 13 residues. The source material was CD8+ T cells from peripheral blood mononuclear cells, sampled in the second trimester of pregnancy. This chain uses TRBV9 with TRBJ2-7; a weak D match, TRBD1 (5 bases). The clonotype was recovered from a female donor with multiple sclerosis, enrolled in a pregnancy study. CDR3 amino acids: CASSGQPTYEQYF. In nucleotides, the CDR3 is TGTGCCAGCAGCGGACAGCCAACCTACGAGCAGTACTTC.